The 3 T cell receptor beta chains in this list originate from one sample, sequenced in a study of TIL therapy for anti-PD-1-resistant metastatic lung cancer. Documented time point: pre-treatment sample, taken before nivolumab and TIL therapy. Most excised metastases sampled were pleural nodules or supraclavicular lymph nodes. Sequencing used immunoSEQ v3. Only in-frame clones appear in the TCRdb table, and some are missing; sequencing was by immunoSEQ multiplex PCR. The data contain 95,000 or so clones, 50% to 70% of them singletons. This specimen consisted of tumor tissue, obtained at baseline. The source of these receptors is a person aged 25-80 years with non-small cell lung cancer.

This sequence joins TRBV11-1 and TRBJ2-7; 8 bases agree with TRBD1. This CDR3 is built from 15 residues. Germline V CDR1 and CDR2: SGHAT, FQDESV (reference sequence). Losses at the gene ends were 2 bases for V and 6 bases for J; bases not matched to a gene: 9. The CDR3 bases are TGTGCCAGCAGCTTATCCAGGACAGGGTTCCGCGAGCAGTACTTC. As protein: CASSLSRTGFREQYF.

This chain links TRBV12-3 or TRBV12-4 with TRBJ1-1; D is undetermined. The V end lost 6 bases, the J end lost 7 bases, and 12 bases lay between the germline ends. CDR3 size: 12 residues. The CDR3 nucleotides are TGTGCCAGCAGCAAGGAAGCTGGTGAAGCTTTCTTT. This encodes CASSKEAGEAFF.

This chain uses TRBV5-4 with TRBJ1-2; 10 bases agree with TRBD1. CDR3 length: 11 residues. V was pared by 5 bases and J by 10 bases, with 2 bases of the junction left unmatched. Per the germline V gene, CDR1 is SGHNT and CDR2 is YYREEE (reference sequence). CDR3 residues: CASRGQGDYTF. CDR3 in DNA: TGTGCCAGCAGAGGACAGGGGGACTACACCTTC.